The 8 T cell receptor beta chains presented below share a single source sample, sequenced in a study of T cell clonality in common variable immunodeficiency. Only in-frame clones appear in the TCRdb table, and some are missing; sequencing was by immunoSEQ multiplex PCR. The specimen gives under 50,000 clones without singletons; the ten biggest hold about 6%. Sequencing input: peripheral blood mononuclear cells. These receptor sequences come from a person aged 18 to 75 in good health.

This clone was counted ten times or more. Coverage ceases 3 residues before the CDR3 finishes, and the germline J gene fills in the end. The chain links TRBV20-1 to TRBJ2-2, with 8 bases fitting TRBD1. This CDR3 is built from 13 residues. The junction had 2 bases not matched to a gene; V was cut back by 4 bases and J by 4 bases. Germline CDR1 and CDR2: DFQATT and SNEGSKA (reference sequence). The sequenced part of the CDR3 DNA is TGCAGTGCTATGGACAGGGTCACCGGGGAG. It is translated as CSAMDRVTGE. The full-length CDR3 reads as CSAMDRVTGELFF.

Details on this clone: The read comes to an end 3 residues before the CDR3 does, leaving the germline J gene to fill in the end. J is TRBJ1-2 and V is TRBV18; 9 bases agree with TRBD1. CDR3 length equals 15 residues. Germline CDR1 KGHSH, CDR2 LQKENI. CDR3 bases read: TGTGCCAGCTCACCATCCGGGACAGGGTGGAACATC. Encoded protein: CASSPSGTGWNI. The whole CDR3 is CASSPSGTGWNIYTF. Full variable domain (remainder filled in from reference TRBV18 and TRBJ1-2): NAGVMQNPRHLVRRRGQEARLRCSPMKGHSHVYWYRQLPEEGLKFMVYLQKENIIDESGMPKERFSAEFPKEGPSILRIQQVVRGDSAAYFCASSPSGTGWNIYTFGSGTRLTVV.

In its sample, this clone was seen many times. The CDR3 extends 3 residues past the end of the read, so its final part is completed from the germline J gene. This chain connects TRBV19 to TRBJ2-5, with D tentatively TRBD2 (7 bases). This CDR3 region has 15 residues. Trimming shortened V by 6 bases and J by 5 bases, and 19 bases separated the two germline ends. Germline V lookup: CDR1 LNHDA, CDR2 SQIVND (reference sequence). CDR3 bases read: TGTGCCAGTAGGGTTGGGGGGGCGGTAGGGGAGACC. This translates into CASRVGGAVGET. The full CDR3 is CASRVGGAVGETQYF.

This clone was seen many times. The missing CDR3 end, 3 residues past where the read stops, is filled in from the germline J gene. The chain combines TRBV19 with TRBJ1-1, with a tentative D call TRBD1 (6 bases). This CDR3 is built from 14 residues. The V end was cut by 7 bases, the J end by 0 bases, with 12 bases between. In germline, CDR1 is LNHDA, CDR2 SQIVND (reference sequence). The covered CDR3 bases are TGTGCCAGTACAAGACAGGCCCTGAACACTGAA. It encodes CASTRQALNTE. In full, the CDR3 reads CASTRQALNTEAFF.

This clone was counted many times. The read terminates 3 residues ahead of where the CDR3 ends, so the germline J gene completes it. The V and J genes are TRBV5-3 and TRBJ2-1; tentative D call: TRBD1 (6 bases). TRBV5-3 is flagged as an ORF with uncertain function. The CDR3 contains 15 residues. Deletions cut 0 bases from V and 2 bases from J, with 9 bases between. CDR3 DNA (partial): TGTGCCAGAAGCTTGGCAGGGGCACCCTACAATGAG. Translated, it gives CARSLAGAPYNE. Given in full, the CDR3 is CARSLAGAPYNEQFF.

Ten or more counts support this clone. The read halts 3 residues ahead of the CDR3 end, with the missing end drawn from the germline J gene. The rearrangement links TRBV5-6 to TRBJ1-4; 10 bases are a match to TRBD1. Germline lookup yields CDR1 SGHDT and CDR2 YYEEEE. This CDR3 comprises 14 residues. Unmatched junction bases numbered 3, after V lost 4 bases and J lost 6 bases. This CDR3 is CASSIGTGDEKLFF. CDR3 bases read: TGTGCCAGCAGCATCGGGACAGGGGATGAAAAA.

In its sample, this clone was seen many times. Read data end 3 residues before the CDR3 end; the end is taken from the germline J gene. This chain connects TRBV9 to TRBJ2-5, with 8 nucleotides matching TRBD2. Losses at the gene ends were 3 bases for V and 4 bases for J; bases not matched to a gene: 8. The CDR3 extends over 15 amino acids. Per the germline V gene, CDR1 is SGDLS and CDR2 is YYNGEE. The CDR3 loop is CASSAGGGGRETQYF. The CDR3 bases that were read are TGTGCCAGCAGCGCCGGAGGCGGGGGGCGAGAGACC.

Many counts were recorded for this clone. Incomplete CDR3 DNA: TGTGCCAGCAGCTTTACGGGGGGCCGGTCCTACGAG. Amino acids: CASSFTGGRSYE. From start to end, the CDR3 is CASSFTGGRSYEQYF. The chain employs TRBV7-8 and TRBJ2-7; D possibly corresponds to TRBD2 (7 bases). The DNA ends 3 residues before the CDR3 does, and the rest of the CDR3 is filled in from the germline J gene. The CDR3 sequence is 15 residues long. V was cut by 3 bases and J by 1 base, with 13 bases left in between. Germline-derived CDR1 and CDR2 are SGHVS and FQNEAQ.